This TCR beta chain was profiled in a study of T cells in Graves' hyperthyroidism and ophthalmopathy. Researchers amplified the TCR beta CDR3 regions from RNA transcripts. RT-PCR in the first round (using the HTBI primer set) targeted the TCR CDR3. TCRdb recomputed calls from the multiplex PCR reads with MiXCR, one row per CDR3 protein. The table shows more than 550,000 distinct CDR3 sequences, with roughly 45% occurring only once. CDR1 and CDR2 (germline): SGHRS, YFSETQ. This CDR3 comprises 13 residues. V was cut by 0 bases and J by 3 bases, with 6 bases left in between. This clonotype was observed a handful of times.

V is TRBV5-1 and J is TRBJ1-1; D remains ambiguous. The receptor comes from an adult man with Graves' disease, either hyperthyroidism or ophthalmopathy (not recorded which). The sequenced material came from peripheral blood or thyroid tissue (not recorded which). The CDR3 nucleotides read TGCGCCAGCAGCTTGGAACCGCACACTGAAGCTTTCTTT. Its protein is CASSLEPHTEAFF.